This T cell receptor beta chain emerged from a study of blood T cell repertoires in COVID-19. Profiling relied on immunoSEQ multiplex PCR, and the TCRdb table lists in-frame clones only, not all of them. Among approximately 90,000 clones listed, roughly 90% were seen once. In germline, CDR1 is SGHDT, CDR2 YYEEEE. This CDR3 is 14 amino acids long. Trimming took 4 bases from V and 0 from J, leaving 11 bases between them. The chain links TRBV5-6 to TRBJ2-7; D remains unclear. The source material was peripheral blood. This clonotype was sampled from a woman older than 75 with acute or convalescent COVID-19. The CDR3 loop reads CASSPNIRSYEQYF. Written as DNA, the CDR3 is TGTGCCAGCAGCCCAAACATCCGCTCCTACGAGCAGTACTTC.